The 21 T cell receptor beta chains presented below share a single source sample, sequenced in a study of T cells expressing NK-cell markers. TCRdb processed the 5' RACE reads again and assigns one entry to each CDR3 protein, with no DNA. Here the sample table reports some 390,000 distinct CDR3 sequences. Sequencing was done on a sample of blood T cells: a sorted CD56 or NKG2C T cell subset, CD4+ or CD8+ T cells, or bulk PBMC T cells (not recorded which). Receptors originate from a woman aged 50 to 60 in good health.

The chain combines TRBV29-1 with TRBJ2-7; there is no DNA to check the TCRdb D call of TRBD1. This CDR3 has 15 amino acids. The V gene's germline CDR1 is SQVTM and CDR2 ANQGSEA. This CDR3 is CSVAPRTGGRDEQYF.

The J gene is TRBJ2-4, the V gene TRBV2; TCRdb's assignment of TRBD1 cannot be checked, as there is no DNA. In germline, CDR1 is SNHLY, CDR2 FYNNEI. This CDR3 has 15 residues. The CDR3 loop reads CASSEQGGFGNIQYF.

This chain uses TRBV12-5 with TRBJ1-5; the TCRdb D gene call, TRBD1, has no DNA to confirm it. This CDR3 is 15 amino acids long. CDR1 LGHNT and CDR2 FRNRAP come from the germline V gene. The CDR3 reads CASGYQGLSNQPQHF.

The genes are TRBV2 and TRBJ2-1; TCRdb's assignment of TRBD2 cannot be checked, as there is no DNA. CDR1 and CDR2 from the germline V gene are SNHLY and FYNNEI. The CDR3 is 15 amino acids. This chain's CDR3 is CASSAGPPVGNEQFF. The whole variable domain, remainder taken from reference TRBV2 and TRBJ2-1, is EPEVTQTPSHQVTQMGQEVILRCVPISNHLYFYWYRQILGQKVEFLVSFYNNEISEKSEIFDDQFSVERPDGSNFTLKIRSTKLEDSAMYFCASSAGPPVGNEQFFGPGTRLTVL.

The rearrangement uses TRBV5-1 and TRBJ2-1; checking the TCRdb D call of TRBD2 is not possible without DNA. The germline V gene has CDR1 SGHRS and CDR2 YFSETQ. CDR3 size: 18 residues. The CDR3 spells CASSSILLAGESYNEQFF.

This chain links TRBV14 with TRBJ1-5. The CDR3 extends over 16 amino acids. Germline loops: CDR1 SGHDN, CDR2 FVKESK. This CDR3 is CASSQGAGFVHQPQHF.

CDR3 loop: CASSLSGLAGGPNTGELFF. J is TRBJ2-2 and V is TRBV6-4; the TCRdb D gene call, TRBD2, has no DNA to confirm it. The CDR3 spans 19 residues. Germline lookup yields CDR1 MRHNA and CDR2 SNTAGT.

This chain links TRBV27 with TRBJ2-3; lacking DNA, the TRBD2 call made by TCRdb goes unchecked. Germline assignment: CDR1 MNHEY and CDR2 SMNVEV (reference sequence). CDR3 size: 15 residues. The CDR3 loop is CASSPLLALTDTQYF.

The CDR3 spells CSVQAGNTIYF. The rearrangement uses TRBV29-1 and TRBJ1-3. Germline V CDR1 and CDR2: SQVTM, ANQGSEA. The CDR3 sequence is 11 residues long.

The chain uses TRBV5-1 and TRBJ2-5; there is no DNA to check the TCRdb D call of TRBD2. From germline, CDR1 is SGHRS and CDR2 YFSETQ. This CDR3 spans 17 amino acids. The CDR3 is CASSFGPLAGGRETQYF. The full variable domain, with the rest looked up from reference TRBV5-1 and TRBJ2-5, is KAGVTQTPRYLIKTRGQQVTLSCSPISGHRSVSWYQQTPGQGLQFLFEYFSETQRNKGNFPGRFSGRQFSNSRSEMNVSTLELGDSALYLCASSFGPLAGGRETQYFGPGTRLLVL.

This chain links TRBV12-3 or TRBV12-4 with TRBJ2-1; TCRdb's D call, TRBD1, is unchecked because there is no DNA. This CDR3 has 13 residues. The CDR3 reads CASRGLSAPEQFF.

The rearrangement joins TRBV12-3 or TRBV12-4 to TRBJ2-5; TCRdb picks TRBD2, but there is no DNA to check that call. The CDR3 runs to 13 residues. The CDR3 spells CASSLGPRETQYF.

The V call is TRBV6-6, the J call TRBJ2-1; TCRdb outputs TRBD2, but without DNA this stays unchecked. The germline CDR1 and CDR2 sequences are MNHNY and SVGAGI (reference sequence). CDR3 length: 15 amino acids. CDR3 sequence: CASSWREGPYNEQFF.

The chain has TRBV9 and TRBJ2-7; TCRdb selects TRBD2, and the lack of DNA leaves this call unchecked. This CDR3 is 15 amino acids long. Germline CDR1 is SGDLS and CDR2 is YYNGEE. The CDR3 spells CASSVGTYGGYEQYF.

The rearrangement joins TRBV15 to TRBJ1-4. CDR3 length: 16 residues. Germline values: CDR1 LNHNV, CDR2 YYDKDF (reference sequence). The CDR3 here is CATSRDLRSPNEKLFF.

This chain's CDR3 is CASNKGHEQYF. This chain uses TRBV21-1 with TRBJ2-7; TCRdb gives TRBD1 as the D gene, but with no DNA this cannot be confirmed. TRBV21-1 is a pseudogene. The CDR3 loop spans 11 amino acids.

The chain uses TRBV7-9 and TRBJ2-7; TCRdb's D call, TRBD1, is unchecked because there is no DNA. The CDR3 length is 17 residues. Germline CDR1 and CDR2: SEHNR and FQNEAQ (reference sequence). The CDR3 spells CASSLSAWGQDTYEQYF.

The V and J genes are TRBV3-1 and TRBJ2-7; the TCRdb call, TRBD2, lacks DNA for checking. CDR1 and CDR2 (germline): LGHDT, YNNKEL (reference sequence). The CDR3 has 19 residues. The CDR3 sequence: CASSQEWTSGTFRPSEQYF.

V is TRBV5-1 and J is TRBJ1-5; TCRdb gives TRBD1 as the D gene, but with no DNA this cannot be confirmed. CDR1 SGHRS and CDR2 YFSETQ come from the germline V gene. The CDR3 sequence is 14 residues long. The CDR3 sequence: CASRTGTDNQPQHF.

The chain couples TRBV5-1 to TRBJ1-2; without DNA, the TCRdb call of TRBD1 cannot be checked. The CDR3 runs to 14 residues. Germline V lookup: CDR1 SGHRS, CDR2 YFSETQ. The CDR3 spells CASSQQGTNYGYTF.

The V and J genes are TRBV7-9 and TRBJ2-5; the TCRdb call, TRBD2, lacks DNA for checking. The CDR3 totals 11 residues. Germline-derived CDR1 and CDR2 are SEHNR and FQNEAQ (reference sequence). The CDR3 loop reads CAREEGETQYF.